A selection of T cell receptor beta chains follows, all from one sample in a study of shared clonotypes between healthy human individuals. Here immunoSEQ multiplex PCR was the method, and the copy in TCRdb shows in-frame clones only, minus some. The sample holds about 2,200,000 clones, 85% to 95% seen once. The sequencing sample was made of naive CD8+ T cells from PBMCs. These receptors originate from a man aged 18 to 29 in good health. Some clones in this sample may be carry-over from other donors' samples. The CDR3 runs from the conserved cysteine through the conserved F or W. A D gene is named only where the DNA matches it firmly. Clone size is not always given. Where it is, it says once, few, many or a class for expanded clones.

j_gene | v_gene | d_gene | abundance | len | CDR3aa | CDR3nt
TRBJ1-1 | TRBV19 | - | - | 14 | CASSISPRGTEAFF | TGTGCCAGTAGTATTTCGCCGCGGGGCACTGAAGCTTTCTTT
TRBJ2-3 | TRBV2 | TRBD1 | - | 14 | CASSGTGSTDTQYF | TGTGCCAGCTCCGGGACAGGGAGCACAGATACGCAGTATTTT
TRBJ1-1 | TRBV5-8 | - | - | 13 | CASKFGLNTEAFF | TGTGCCAGCAAGTTTGGGTTGAACACTGAAGCTTTCTTT
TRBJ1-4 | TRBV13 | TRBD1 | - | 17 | CASSPGTGSATNEKLFF | TGTGCCAGCAGCCCCGGGACAGGGAGTGCAACTAATGAAAAACTGTTTTTT
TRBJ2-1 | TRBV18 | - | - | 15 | CASSSRLAAYNEQFF | TGTGCCAGCTCATCTCGGCTAGCTGCGTACAATGAGCAGTTCTTC
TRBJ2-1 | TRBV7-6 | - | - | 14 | CASSLKGTHNEQFF | TGTGCCAGCAGCTTAAAAGGGACCCACAATGAGCAGTTCTTC
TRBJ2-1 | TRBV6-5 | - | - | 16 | CASSYSGGLHSNEQFF | TGTGCCAGCAGTTACTCAGGGGGACTCCACAGCAATGAGCAGTTCTTC
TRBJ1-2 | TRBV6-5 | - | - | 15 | CASSYFRNGRYGYTF | TGTGCCAGCAGTTATTTTCGGAATGGCCGCTATGGCTACACCTTC
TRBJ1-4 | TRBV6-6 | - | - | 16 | CASSYAREAVNEKLFF | TGTGCCAGCAGTTACGCGAGGGAAGCTGTCAATGAAAAACTGTTTTTT
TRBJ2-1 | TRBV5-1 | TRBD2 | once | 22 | CASSAGRAETSGRWALGHEQFF | TGCGCCAGCAGCGCGGGGCGCGCGGAGACTAGCGGGAGATGGGCCCTGGGACATGAGCAGTTCTTC
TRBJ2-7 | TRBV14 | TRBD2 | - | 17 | CASSPMGLAGRSYEQYF | TGTGCCAGCAGCCCAATGGGCCTAGCGGGACGCTCCTACGAGCAGTACTTC
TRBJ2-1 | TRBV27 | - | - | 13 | CASSLGAYNEQFF | TGTGCCAGCAGTCTCGGCGCCTACAATGAGCAGTTCTTC
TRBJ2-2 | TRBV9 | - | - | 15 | CASTPLAPGTGELFF | TGTGCCAGCACCCCTTTGGCCCCCGGAACCGGGGAGCTGTTTTTT
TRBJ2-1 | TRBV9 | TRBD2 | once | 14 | CASGLAGLYNEQFF | TGTGCCAGCGGGCTAGCGGGGCTATACAATGAGCAGTTCTTC
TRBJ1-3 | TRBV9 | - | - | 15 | CASSARQTSGNTIYF | TGTGCCAGCAGCGCCAGACAGACCTCTGGAAACACCATATATTTT
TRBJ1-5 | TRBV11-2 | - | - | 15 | CASSPGGVGFQPQHF | TGTGCCAGCAGCCCCGGCGGGGTGGGTTTTCAGCCCCAGCATTTT
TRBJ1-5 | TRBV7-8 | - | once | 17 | CASSPDYTADRDQPQHF | TGTGCCAGCAGCCCCGACTACACAGCGGATCGAGATCAGCCCCAGCATTTT
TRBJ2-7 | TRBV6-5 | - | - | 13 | CASSYGWVREQYF | TGTGCCAGCAGTTATGGCTGGGTAAGGGAGCAGTACTTC
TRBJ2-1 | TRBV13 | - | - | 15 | CASSLGGDTYNEQFF | TGTGCCAGCAGCTTGGGGGGAGACACCTACAATGAGCAGTTCTTC
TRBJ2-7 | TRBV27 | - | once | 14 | CASSLTGEAYEQYF | TGTGCCAGCAGTTTAACGGGGGAGGCCTACGAGCAGTACTTC
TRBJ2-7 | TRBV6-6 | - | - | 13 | CASRTQGSHEQYF | TGTGCCAGCAGGACACAGGGATCCCACGAGCAGTACTTC
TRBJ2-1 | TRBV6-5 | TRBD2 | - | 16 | CASSYSGGLAYNEQFF | TGTGCCAGCAGTTACTCTGGTGGACTAGCTTACAATGAGCAGTTCTTC
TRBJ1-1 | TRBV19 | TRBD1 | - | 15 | CASSRDREDLTEAFF | TGTGCCAGTAGTCGGGACAGGGAGGACCTCACTGAAGCTTTCTTT
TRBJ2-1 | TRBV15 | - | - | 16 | CATSPFKSPRRNEQFF | TGTGCCACCAGCCCGTTCAAGTCCCCACGACGCAATGAGCAGTTCTTC
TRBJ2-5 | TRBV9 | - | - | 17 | CASSPGLSIPYQETQYF | TGTGCCAGCAGCCCTGGACTATCGATTCCGTACCAAGAGACCCAGTACTTC
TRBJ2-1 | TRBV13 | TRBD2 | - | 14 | CASSSLAGWHEQFF | TGTGCCAGCAGCTCTTTAGCGGGATGGCATGAGCAGTTCTTC
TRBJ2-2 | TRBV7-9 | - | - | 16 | CASSLQEFGNTGELFF | TGTGCCAGCAGCTTACAGGAATTCGGGAACACCGGGGAGCTGTTTTTT